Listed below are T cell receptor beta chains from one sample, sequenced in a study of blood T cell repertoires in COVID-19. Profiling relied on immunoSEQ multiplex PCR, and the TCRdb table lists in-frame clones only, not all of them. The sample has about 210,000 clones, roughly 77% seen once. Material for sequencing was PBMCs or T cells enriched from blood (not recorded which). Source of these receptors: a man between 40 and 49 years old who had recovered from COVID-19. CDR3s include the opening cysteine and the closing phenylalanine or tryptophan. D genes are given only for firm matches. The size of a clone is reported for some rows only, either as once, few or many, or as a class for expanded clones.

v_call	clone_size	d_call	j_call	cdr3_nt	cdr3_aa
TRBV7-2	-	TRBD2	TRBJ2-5	TGTGCCAGCAGATTAGCGGGGAGTGAGACCCAGTACTTC	CASRLAGSETQYF
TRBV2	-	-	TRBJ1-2	TGTGCCAGCAGTGTTCAAGGGGGTAACTATGGCTACACCTTC	CASSVQGGNYGYTF
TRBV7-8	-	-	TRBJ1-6	TGTGCCAGCAGCTTAAAGGGGATGACAGCGTATAATTCACCCCTCCACTTT	CASSLKGMTAYNSPLHF
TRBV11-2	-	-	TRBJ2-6	TGTGCCAGCAGCTTAGGTAGAGCTTCCTCTGGGGCCAACGTCCTGACTTTC	CASSLGRASSGANVLTF
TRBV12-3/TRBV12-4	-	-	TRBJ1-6	TGTGCCAGCAGTTCCCAACAGGGATCACCCCTCCACTTT	CASSSQQGSPLHF
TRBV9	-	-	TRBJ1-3	TGTGCCAGCAGCGTAGGAAAGGGGATAGAAAACACCATATATTTT	CASSVGKGIENTIYF
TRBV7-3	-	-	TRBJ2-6	TGTGCCAGCAGCTTAATGGATAGTAGGAGGCCCAGCTCTGGGGCCAACGTCCTGACTTTC	CASSLMDSRRPSSGANVLTF
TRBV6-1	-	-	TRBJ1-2	TGTGCCAGCAGTGAGCTAGACAGCGTTTATGGCTACACCTTC	CASSELDSVYGYTF
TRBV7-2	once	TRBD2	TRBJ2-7	TGTGCCAGCAGCTCGGGACTAGCGGGACCCTACTCCGAGCAGTACTTC	CASSSGLAGPYSEQYF
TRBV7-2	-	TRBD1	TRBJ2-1	TGTGCCAGCAGCTTGACAGGGGGTAACTACAATGAGCAGTTCTTC	CASSLTGGNYNEQFF
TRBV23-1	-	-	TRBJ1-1	TGCGCCAGCAGTCCCAGGGGTAACACTGAAGCTTTCTTT	CASSPRGNTEAFF
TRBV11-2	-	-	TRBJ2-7	TGTGCCAGCAACAGCTTAGGTTCGGCTTCCTACGAGCAGTACTTC	CASNSLGSASYEQYF
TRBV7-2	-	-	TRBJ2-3	TGTGCCAGCAGCTTAAGGTCAGGAGGCGATACGCAGTATTTT	CASSLRSGGDTQYF
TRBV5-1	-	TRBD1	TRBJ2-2	TGCGCCAGCAGCCAGGGGACAGGGACCGGGGAGCTGTTTTTT	CASSQGTGTGELFF
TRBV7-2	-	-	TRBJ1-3	TGTGCCAGCAGCTTAAGGGCTCAGGGAGGGGGAAACACCATATATTTT	CASSLRAQGGGNTIYF
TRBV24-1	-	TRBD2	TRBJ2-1	TGTGCCACCAGTGAACAAACTAGCGGGAGTTACAATGAGCAGTTCTTC	CATSEQTSGSYNEQFF
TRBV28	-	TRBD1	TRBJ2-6	TGTGCCAGCGGACAAGGACAGGGAATAACTGGGGCCAACGTCCTGACTTTC	CASGQGQGITGANVLTF
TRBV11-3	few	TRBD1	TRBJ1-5	TGTGCCAGCAGGGAAGGGACAGTTTTCAGCAGTCAGCCCCAGCATTTT	CASREGTVFSSQPQHF
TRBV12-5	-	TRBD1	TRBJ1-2	TGTGCTAGCATTCTTGGGACAGGGATTAGAAGTTTACCTGACTCGTATTATGGCTACACCTTC	CASILGTGIRSLPDSYYGYTF
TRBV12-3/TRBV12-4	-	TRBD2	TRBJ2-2	TGTGCCAGCCAAGCGGGGTACACCGGGGAGCTGTTTTTT	CASQAGYTGELFF
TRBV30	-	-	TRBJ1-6	TGTGCCTGGAGTGTACGGGGTAATTCACCCCTCCACTTT	CAWSVRGNSPLHF
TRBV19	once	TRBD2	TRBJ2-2	TGTGCCAGTAGTATGACTTATCCCGGGACTAGCGGGAGAGGGGCCGGGGAGCTGTTTTTT	CASSMTYPGTSGRGAGELFF
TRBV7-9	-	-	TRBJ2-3	TGTGCCAGCAGCTCACACATTTCTCTTGTAGATACGCAGTATTTT	CASSSHISLVDTQYF
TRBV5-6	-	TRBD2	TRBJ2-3	TGTGCCAGCAGCTTGCCCGGACTAGCGGGAACCACAGATACGCAGTATTTT	CASSLPGLAGTTDTQYF
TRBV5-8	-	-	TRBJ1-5	TGTGCCAGCAGCCCCGAGAGGTATCAGCCCCAGCATTTT	CASSPERYQPQHF
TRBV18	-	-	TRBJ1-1	TGTGCCAGCTCAAGGGGGGGTCGCGTCACTGAAGCTTTCTTT	CASSRGGRVTEAFF
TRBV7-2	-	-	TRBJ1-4	TGTGCCAGCAGCTTTGGAGGTCTGGCTAATGAAAAACTGTTTTTT	CASSFGGLANEKLFF
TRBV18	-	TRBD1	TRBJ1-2	TGTGCCAGCTCACCACTCGGGACAGGGGGCGACTATGGCTACACCTTC	CASSPLGTGGDYGYTF
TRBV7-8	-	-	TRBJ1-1	TGTGCCAGCAGCTTAGCGGCGAACACTGAAGCTTTCTTT	CASSLAANTEAFF
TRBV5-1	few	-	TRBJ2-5	TGCGCCAGCAATTTAGGAGGTCAAGAGACCCAGTACTTC	CASNLGGQETQYF
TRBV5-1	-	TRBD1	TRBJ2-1	TGCGCCAGCAGCCGGGGATCGTTCGGACAGGGGGTGGGGAATGAGCAGTTCTTC	CASSRGSFGQGVGNEQFF
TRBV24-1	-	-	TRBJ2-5	TGTGCCACCAGTGGTCCGGGAGTCCGGGAGACCCAGTACTTC	CATSGPGVRETQYF
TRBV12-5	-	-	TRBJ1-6	TGTGCTAGTGGCCTTGGATACGCTCAGGGGTCACCCCTCCACTTT	CASGLGYAQGSPLHF
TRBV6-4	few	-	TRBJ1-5	TGTGCCAGCCAGGTTCGGCCTGGCCCAGATCAGCCCCAGCATTTT	CASQVRPGPDQPQHF
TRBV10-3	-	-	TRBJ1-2	TGTGCCATTGGGGGGGCCACCCCCCTTGGCTACACCTTC	CAIGGATPLGYTF
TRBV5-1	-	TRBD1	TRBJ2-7	TGCGCCAGCAGCAGTCTTCCCGACAGGGCCTACGAGCAGTACTTC	CASSSLPDRAYEQYF
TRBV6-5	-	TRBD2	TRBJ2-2	TGTGCCAGCAGTCAGGCGGGAGAGGGGACCGGGGAGCTGTTTTTT	CASSQAGEGTGELFF
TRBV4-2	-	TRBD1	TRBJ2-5	TGTGCCAGCAGTCAAGGGACAGGGGGCAAAGAGACCCAGTACTTC	CASSQGTGGKETQYF
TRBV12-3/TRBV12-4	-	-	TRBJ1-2	TGTGCCAGCAGGAAACAGGGAGCCTATGGCTACACCTTC	CASRKQGAYGYTF
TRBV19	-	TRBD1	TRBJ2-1	TGTGCCAGTAGTAGTGGACAGGTACTGGCGAATGAGCAGTTCTTC	CASSSGQVLANEQFF
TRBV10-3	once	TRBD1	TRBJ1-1	TGTGCCATCAGTGTAAAGGGGGCAGCGGGGAACACTGAAGCTTTCTTT	CAISVKGAAGNTEAFF
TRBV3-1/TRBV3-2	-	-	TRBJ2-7	TGTGCCAGCAGCCCACAGGGGGGGAACTACGAGCAGTACTTC	CASSPQGGNYEQYF
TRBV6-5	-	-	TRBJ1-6	TGTGCCAGCACGAGGGGGAACAATTCACCCCTCCACTTT	CASTRGNNSPLHF
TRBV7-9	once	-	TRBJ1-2	TGTGCCAGCAACTCTCGGGACATAGATTACTATGGCTACACCTTC	CASNSRDIDYYGYTF
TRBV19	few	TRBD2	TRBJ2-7	TGTGCCAGTAGTATGACTAGCGGGAGATCGGACGAGCAGTACTTC	CASSMTSGRSDEQYF
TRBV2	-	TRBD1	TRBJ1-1	TGTGCCAGCAGTACAGGGGAGGCTTTCTTT	CASSTGEAFF
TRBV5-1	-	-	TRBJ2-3	TGCGCCAGCAGCTTGCAGGGTACAGATACGCAGTATTTT	CASSLQGTDTQYF
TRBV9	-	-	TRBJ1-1	TGTGCCAGCAGCCCCCAGAACACTGAAGCTTTCTTT	CASSPQNTEAFF
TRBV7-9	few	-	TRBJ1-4	TGTGCCAGCAGTCTATTCCCGCTGGGCGCACGGAGGTCTGAAAAACTGTTTTTT	CASSLFPLGARRSEKLFF
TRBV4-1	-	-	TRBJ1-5	TGCGCCAGCAGCCCCGGGTGGGAGGGAAGCAATCAGCCCCAGCATTTT	CASSPGWEGSNQPQHF
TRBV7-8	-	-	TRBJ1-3	TGTGCCAGCAGCTTAGGGTTTGGGGGGGCCTCTGGAAACACCATATATTTT	CASSLGFGGASGNTIYF
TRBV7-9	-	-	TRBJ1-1	TGTGCCAGCAGCTTATCCAGGACTGAAGCTTTCTTT	CASSLSRTEAFF
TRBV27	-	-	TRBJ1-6	TGTGCCAGCAGTTCCCGGACAGAAGGTTCACCCCTCCACTTT	CASSSRTEGSPLHF
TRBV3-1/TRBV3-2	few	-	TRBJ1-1	TGTGCCAGCAGCCAAGGGAGGACTGAAGCTTTCTTT	CASSQGRTEAFF
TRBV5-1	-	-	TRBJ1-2	TGCGCCAGCAGCTTAGGGGAAGGTAACTATGGCTACACCTTC	CASSLGEGNYGYTF